A single sample is the source of the 20 T cell receptor beta chains below, sequenced in a study of T cell responses to AZD1222 COVID-19 vaccine. Sequencing used immunoSEQ multiplex PCR; TCRdb keeps in-frame clones, though not all of them. The sample comprises about 83,000 clones, around 87% of which are singletons, and under 35% rests with the top ten. Sample: peripheral blood, taken on day 0 of AZD1222 vaccination. These receptor sequences come from an adult in good health.

The chain combines TRBV28 with TRBJ1-6; D gene uncertain. Germline V gene sequence: CDR1 MDHEN, CDR2 SYDVKM. Trimming stripped 2 bases from V and 7 bases from J, with 12 bases between. The CDR3 contains 15 residues. The CDR3 region is CASSLGSKGNSPLHF. The CDR3 bases are TGTGCCAGCAGTTTAGGTTCTAAAGGGAATTCACCCCTCCACTTT.

In its sample, this clone was seen a few times. The chain has TRBV2 and TRBJ1-2, with D maybe TRBD1 (5 bases). This CDR3 comprises 15 residues. Per germline, CDR1 SNHLY and CDR2 FYNNEI. With 0 bases removed from V and 4 bases from J, the gap between germline ends came to 12 bases. CDR3 in amino acids: CASSEAIWRGYGYTF. The CDR3 DNA reads TGTGCCAGCAGTGAAGCGATATGGAGGGGCTATGGCTACACCTTC. The variable domain in full, completed from reference TRBV2 and TRBJ1-2, reads EPEVTQTPSHQVTQMGQEVILRCVPISNHLYFYWYRQILGQKVEFLVSFYNNEISEKSEIFDDQFSVERPDGSNFTLKIRSTKLEDSAMYFCASSEAIWRGYGYTFGSGTRLTVV.

V is TRBV28 and J is TRBJ2-7, with TRBD2 as a possible D gene (5 bases). V lost 1 base to trimming and J lost 2 bases, with 6 bases between them. CDR3 length: 13 amino acids. Germline V gives CDR1 MDHEN, CDR2 SYDVKM. CDR3 region: CASSLLGAYEQYF. CDR3 DNA: TGTGCCAGCAGTTTATTGGGAGCCTACGAGCAGTACTTC.

The table lists this clone with a few counts. This chain's CDR3 is CASSFRVMKTGAHGYTF. The DNA of the CDR3 is TGTGCCAGCAGCTTTAGGGTCATGAAGACAGGGGCTCACGGCTACACCTTC. V and J are TRBV5-6 and TRBJ1-2; 8 bases align to TRBD1. V trimming: 2 bases; J trimming: 8 bases; junction bases outside the gene matches: 17. Germline assignment: CDR1 SGHDT and CDR2 YYEEEE. This CDR3 spans 17 amino acids. Full variable domain (missing parts from reference TRBV5-6 and TRBJ1-2): DAGVTQSPTHLIKTRGQQVTLRCSPKSGHDTVSWYQQALGQGPQFIFQYYEEEERQRGNFPDRFSGHQFPNYSSELNVNALLLGDSALYLCASSFRVMKTGAHGYTFGSGTRLTVV.

CDR3 amino acids: CASSLLAGGPANEQFF. As DNA, the CDR3 is TGTGCCAGCAGCTTACTAGCGGGAGGGCCCGCCAATGAGCAGTTCTTC. This chain uses TRBV7-3 with TRBJ2-1; 12 positions match TRBD2. J lost 6 bases, V lost 2 bases, and 5 bases had no gene match. The CDR3 length is 16 residues. In germline, CDR1 is SGHTA, CDR2 FQGTGA. The variable domain in full, completed from reference TRBV7-3 and TRBJ2-1, reads GAGVSQTPSNKVTEKGKYVELRCDPISGHTALYWYRQSLGQGPEFLIYFQGTGAADDSGLPNDRFFAVRPEGSVSTLKIQRTERGDSAVYLCASSLLAGGPANEQFFGPGTRLTVL.

V and J are TRBV3-1 (or the pseudogene TRBV3-2) and TRBJ1-1; 8 bases match TRBD1. V trimming: 5 bases; J trimming: 3 bases; junction bases outside the gene matches: 11. The CDR3 totals 16 residues. From germline, CDR1 is LGHDT and CDR2 YNNKEL (reference sequence). The CDR3, as DNA: TGTGCCAGCAGCGACACGGGCCAGGGGGCAGACACTGAAGCTTTCTTT. Its protein is CASSDTGQGADTEAFF.

J is TRBJ2-7 and V is TRBV11-1; D might be TRBD2 (6 bases). The CDR3 has 13 amino acids. CDR1 and CDR2 from the germline V gene are SGHAT and FQDESV (reference sequence). Deletions cut 5 bases from V and 2 bases from J, with 10 bases between. CDR3 coding DNA: TGTGCCAGCAGCCCGGAGGGCCCCTACGAGCAGTACTTC. Amino acids: CASSPEGPYEQYF.

J is TRBJ1-2 and V is TRBV4-1; D remains unclear. V lost 0 bases to trimming and J lost 1 base, with 15 bases between them. This CDR3 is 17 amino acids long. Germline V lookup: CDR1 MGHRA, CDR2 YSYEKL. For the CDR3, the DNA is TGCGCCAGCAGCCAAGATCGTTTGTCAGTTTTTAACTATGGCTACACCTTC. It codes for CASSQDRLSVFNYGYTF.

As DNA, the CDR3 is TGCGCCAGCAGCCGGAGTAATTTCCCAGATACGCAGTATTTT. This sequence encodes CASSRSNFPDTQYF. The chain is built from TRBV4-3 and TRBJ2-3, with unresolved D. The CDR3 is 14 amino acids. Germline loops: CDR1 LGHNA, CDR2 YSLEER. Trimming took off 4 bases at V and 4 bases at J, with 12 bases between the two ends.

The chain couples TRBV29-1 to TRBJ2-7, with D uncertain. Germline V CDR1 and CDR2: SQVTM, ANQGSEA. The CDR3 is 13 amino acids. With 3 bases removed from V and 7 bases from J, the gap between germline ends came to 16 bases. The CDR3 region has the DNA TGCAGCGTTGACCTGGGGTCCCCCGGGGAGCAGTACTTC. Translation gives CSVDLGSPGEQYF.

This chain connects TRBV29-1 to TRBJ1-2, with D perhaps matching TRBD1 (6 bases). V dropped 5 bases and J dropped 4 bases, with 14 bases sitting between them. The CDR3 has 13 amino acids. The germline gives CDR1 SQVTM, CDR2 ANQGSEA. The CDR3 DNA follows: TGCAGCGTTAGGGAACAGGGAACCTATGGCTACACCTTC. It yields the protein CSVREQGTYGYTF. Filled out from reference TRBV29-1 and TRBJ1-2, the complete variable domain reads SAVISQKPSRDICQRGTSLTIQCQVDSQVTMMFWYRQQPGQSLTLIATANQGSEATYESGFVIDKFPISRPNLTFSTLTVSNMSPEDSSIYLCSVREQGTYGYTFGSGTRLTVV.

This chain connects TRBV7-9 to TRBJ1-5; no clear D gene. Germline CDR1 is SEHNR and CDR2 is FQNEAQ (reference sequence). V lost 3 bases and J 3 bases, leaving 12 bases between the germline ends. CDR3 length: 15 amino acids. The CDR3 nucleotides are TGTGCCAGCAGCTTCCTAGAAGATTACAATCAGCCCCAGCATTTT. Protein: CASSFLEDYNQPQHF.

The chain joins TRBV18 to TRBJ2-1; 11 bases map to TRBD1. The CDR3 is made up of 14 amino acids. CDR1 and CDR2 from the germline V gene are KGHSH and LQKENI. The V and J ends lost 3 bases and 9 bases, in that order; junction bases with no gene match: 4. The CDR3 DNA sequence: TGTGCCAGCTCACCGGACAGGGGGCGGTTTGAGCAGTTCTTC. Protein: CASSPDRGRFEQFF.

CDR3 DNA: TGTGCCAGCACTTCTCCCTCTTGGGAGCGGGGCGCTTTCTTT. Translating gives CASTSPSWERGAFF. The J gene is TRBJ1-1, the V gene TRBV28, with a tentative D call TRBD1 (5 bases). Germline CDR1 and CDR2: MDHEN and SYDVKM. Trimming pared 7 bases from V and 11 bases from J, leaving 23 bases between. The CDR3 has 14 residues.

This chain connects TRBV3-1 (or the pseudogene TRBV3-2) to TRBJ2-1; 10 bases match TRBD2. V lost 4 bases to trimming and J lost 7 bases; unmatched junction nucleotides: 7. Germline assignment: CDR1 LGHDT and CDR2 YNNKEL (reference sequence). The CDR3 extends over 15 amino acids. The CDR3 bases are TGTGCCAGCAGCCGTATAGCGGGAGGTCGTAATGAGCAGTTCTTC. It is translated as CASSRIAGGRNEQFF.

V usage is TRBV28 and J usage is TRBJ1-1; TRBD1 aligns across 8 bases. Germline lookup yields CDR1 MDHEN and CDR2 SYDVKM. The CDR3 totals 14 residues. Losses at the gene ends were 5 bases for V and 3 bases for J; bases not matched to a gene: 5. CDR3 region: CASSPNRGYTEAFF. For the CDR3, the DNA is TGTGCCAGCAGTCCGAACAGGGGGTACACTGAAGCTTTCTTT.

This clone has only one observation. CDR3 region: CAGTSSNQPQHF. The CDR3 nucleotides are TGTGCCGGTACCAGTAGCAATCAGCCCCAGCATTTT. The J gene is TRBJ1-5, the V gene TRBV28; D not certain. Trimming cost V 11 bases and J 0 bases, with 8 bases left between them. In germline, CDR1 is MDHEN, CDR2 SYDVKM. This CDR3 contains 12 residues. Filled out from reference TRBV28 and TRBJ1-5, the complete variable domain reads DVKVTQSSRYLVKRTGEKVFLECVQDMDHENMFWYRQDPGLGLRLIYFSYDVKMKEKGDIPEGYSVSREKKERFSLILESASTNQTSMYLCAGTSSNQPQHFGDGTRLSIL.

The chain couples TRBV5-5 to TRBJ2-7; possibly TRBD2 for D (6 bases). CDR1 and CDR2 from the germline V gene are SGHKS and YYEKEE (reference sequence). This CDR3 has 15 residues. Trimming pared 0 bases from V and 3 bases from J, leaving 13 bases between. The CDR3 protein is CASSLGIAELYEQYF. DNA for the CDR3: TGTGCCAGCAGCTTGGGGATAGCGGAGCTCTACGAGCAGTACTTC. The variable domain in full, completed from reference TRBV5-5 and TRBJ2-7, reads DAGVTQSPTHLIKTRGQQVTLRCSPISGHKSVSWYQQVLGQGPQFIFQYYEKEERGRGNFPDRFSARQFPNYSSELNVNALLLGDSALYLCASSLGIAELYEQYFGPGTRLTVT.

The chain links TRBV15 to TRBJ2-7, with D possibly being TRBD1 or TRBD2 (5 bases each). Germline lookup yields CDR1 LNHNV and CDR2 YYDKDF (reference sequence). CDR3 length: 16 residues. The V end was cut by 0 bases, the J end by 0 bases, with 12 bases between. CDR3 in DNA: TGTGCCACCAGCAGAGATACGGGGACCTTCTCCTACGAGCAGTACTTC. Protein sequence: CATSRDTGTFSYEQYF.

In this sample, this clone turned up a few times. The V call is TRBV7-9, the J call TRBJ2-7; 8 positions match TRBD2. This CDR3 comprises 15 residues. The germline gives CDR1 SEHNR, CDR2 FQNEAQ (reference sequence). The junction had 15 bases not matched to a gene; V was cut back by 5 bases and J by 9 bases. The CDR3 DNA follows: TGTGCCAGCAGCCCACCCGGGACTAGTCTGTCCTCGCAGTACTTC. Protein product: CASSPPGTSLSSQYF.